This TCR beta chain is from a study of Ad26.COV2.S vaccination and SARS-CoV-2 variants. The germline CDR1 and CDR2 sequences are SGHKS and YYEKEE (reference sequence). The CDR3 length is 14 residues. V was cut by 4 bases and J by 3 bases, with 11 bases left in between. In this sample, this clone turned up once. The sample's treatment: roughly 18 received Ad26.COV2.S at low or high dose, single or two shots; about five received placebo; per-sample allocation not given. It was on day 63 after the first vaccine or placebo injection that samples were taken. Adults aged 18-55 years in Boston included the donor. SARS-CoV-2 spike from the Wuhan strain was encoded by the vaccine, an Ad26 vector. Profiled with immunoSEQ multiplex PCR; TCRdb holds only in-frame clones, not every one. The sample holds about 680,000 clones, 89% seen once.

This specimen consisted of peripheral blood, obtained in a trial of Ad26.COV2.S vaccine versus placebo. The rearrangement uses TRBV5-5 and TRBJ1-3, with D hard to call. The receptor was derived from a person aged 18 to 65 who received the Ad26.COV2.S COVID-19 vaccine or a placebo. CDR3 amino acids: CASSESSGGNTIYF. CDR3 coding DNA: TGTGCCAGCAGCGAAAGTAGTGGTGGAAACACCATATATTTT.